Below, 25 T cell receptor beta chains from the same sample are listed, as sequenced in a study of blood T cell repertoires in COVID-19. Here immunoSEQ multiplex PCR was the method, and the copy in TCRdb shows in-frame clones only, minus some. The data hold about 410,000 clones, with 75% to 90% observed a single time. The material sequenced was peripheral blood. Source of these receptors: a middle-aged woman with COVID-19, enrolled during active disease.

The gene calls are TRBV10-3 and TRBJ1-4; TRBD1 aligns across 7 bases. There are 14 residues in the CDR3. The junction had 11 bases not matched to a gene; V was cut back by 11 bases and J by 5 bases. The V gene's germline CDR1 is ENHRY and CDR2 SYGVKD. DNA for the CDR3: TGTGCCTCTACGGGACAGCTTGGAAATGAAAAACTGTTTTTT. Translated, it gives CASTGQLGNEKLFF.

This chain joins TRBV12-3 or TRBV12-4 and TRBJ2-1; tentatively, D is TRBD1 (5 bases). V gave up 4 bases and J gave up 5 bases, with 9 bases separating them. The CDR3 is 13 residues long. The chain's CDR3 is CASSWGRDNEQFF. CDR3 DNA sequence: TGTGCCAGCAGTTGGGGCAGGGACAATGAGCAGTTCTTC.

J is TRBJ2-1 and V is TRBV5-6; 11 bases agree with TRBD1. The germline V gene has CDR1 SGHDT and CDR2 YYEEEE. V shed 4 bases and J 4 bases; nucleotides not matched to a gene: 4. CDR3 length: 15 residues. The CDR3 bases are TGTGCCAGCAGCCGGACAGGGGGCGCGTACAATGAGCAGTTCTTC. It codes for CASSRTGGAYNEQFF.

The chain combines TRBV5-5 with TRBJ2-2; tentative D call: TRBD2 (5 bases). V dropped 4 bases and J dropped 0 bases, with 10 bases sitting between them. Germline CDR1 is SGHKS and CDR2 is YYEKEE (reference sequence). There are 15 residues in the CDR3. For the CDR3, the DNA is TGTGCCAGCAGCAGGGAGAACGCGAACACCGGGGAGCTGTTTTTT. Encoded protein: CASSRENANTGELFF.

This chain joins TRBV5-1 and TRBJ1-3, with 8 bases fitting TRBD1. Losses at the gene ends were 0 bases for V and 0 bases for J; bases not matched to a gene: 2. Germline CDR1 is SGHRS and CDR2 is YFSETQ. This CDR3 comprises 16 residues. CDR3 protein: CASSLEGTGSGNTIYF. CDR3 in DNA: TGCGCCAGCAGCTTGGAAGGGACAGGCTCTGGAAACACCATATATTTT.

V is TRBV28 and J is TRBJ1-3, with D hard to call. Germline CDR1 reads MDHEN; CDR2 reads SYDVKM. V lost 3 bases and J lost 4, with 10 bases in between. The CDR3 is made up of 14 amino acids. CDR3 coding DNA: TGTGCCAGCAGTTTCAGCAGACTAGGAAACACCATATATTTT. It translates to CASSFSRLGNTIYF.

The rearrangement joins TRBV6-2 or TRBV6-3 to TRBJ2-5; D is perhaps TRBD2 (6 bases). The V and J ends lost 5 bases and 2 bases respectively, with 24 bases between them. This CDR3 contains 18 residues. CDR1 MNHEY and CDR2 SVGEGT come from the germline V gene. The CDR3 here is CASSPLTWRGKSQETQYF. CDR3 nucleotide sequence: TGTGCCAGCAGTCCGCTGACTTGGCGGGGAAAAAGTCAAGAGACCCAGTACTTC.

In the case of this clone: The sample contains more than one DNA sequence encoding this CDR3. This chain uses TRBV5-1 with TRBJ2-1; a possible D gene is TRBD2 (6 bases). Germline CDR1 is SGHRS and CDR2 is YFSETQ. V lost 0 bases to trimming and J lost 1 base, with 8 bases between them. There are 15 residues in the CDR3. DNA for the CDR3: TGCGCCAGCAGCTTGGAACTAGCATCCTACAATGAGCAGTTCTTC. As protein: CASSLELASYNEQFF.

Regarding this clone: Other DNA sequences from this sample encode an identical CDR3 as well. The chain employs TRBV28 and TRBJ2-5; unclear D gene. This CDR3 contains 13 residues. Trimming took off 2 bases at V and 2 bases at J, with 6 bases between the two ends. Germline CDR1 MDHEN, CDR2 SYDVKM. The CDR3 DNA is TGTGCCAGCAGTTTAGGTCGGCAAGAGACCCAGTACTTC. Translated: CASSLGRQETQYF.

The gene calls are TRBV12-2 and TRBJ2-7; the D segment call TRBD2 is taken from the table without a DNA check. TRBV12-2 is a pseudogene segment. This CDR3 comprises 19 residues. CDR3 nucleotide sequence: TGTGCAAGTCGCTTAGAAGGGCTAGCGGGGGTTAATCCAGCCTACGAGCAGTACTTC. Residues: CASRLEGLAGVNPAYEQYF.

The V and J genes are TRBV28 and TRBJ1-1, with D unclear. CDR3 size: 15 residues. Trimming left V 0 bases short and J 1 base short, with 9 bases between. The germline V gene encodes CDR1 MDHEN and CDR2 SYDVKM. CDR3 nucleotide sequence: TGTGCCAGCAGTTTATGGCCAGGTAGGAACACTGAAGCTTTCTTT. Translating it yields CASSLWPGRNTEAFF. The whole variable domain, filled in from reference TRBV28 and TRBJ1-1, reads DVKVTQSSRYLVKRTGEKVFLECVQDMDHENMFWYRQDPGLGLRLIYFSYDVKMKEKGDIPEGYSVSREKKERFSLILESASTNQTSMYLCASSLWPGRNTEAFFGQGTRLTVV.

This clone was seen just once. The V gene is TRBV5-4, the J gene TRBJ2-2; 9 bases are a match to TRBD1. There are 16 residues in the CDR3. V trimming: 3 bases; J trimming: 5 bases; junction bases outside the gene matches: 8. Germline V gene data show CDR1 as SGHNT and CDR2 as YYREEE (reference sequence). The CDR3 DNA sequence: TGTGCCAGCAGCTCCGGGACAGGGCGTAATACCGGGGAGCTGTTTTTT. It encodes CASSSGTGRNTGELFF.

Turning to this clone: One junction end does not reproduce the germline sequence, and a read error may be involved. CDR3 residues: CASSLQQGTEAFF. Here the CDR3 DNA reads TGTGCTAGCAGCTTACAACAGGGCACTGAAGCTTTCTTT. The genes are TRBV7-7 and TRBJ1-1, with D possibly matching TRBD1 (6 bases). Germline V gene lookup returns CDR1 SSHAT and CDR2 FNYEAQ (reference sequence). The CDR3 spans 13 residues.

The rearrangement links TRBV7-9 to TRBJ2-2, with 7 bases lining up with TRBD1. Per the germline V gene, CDR1 is SEHNR and CDR2 is FQNEAQ (reference sequence). The CDR3 totals 15 residues. J lost 4 bases, V lost 5 bases, and 7 bases had no gene match. CDR3 nucleotides: TGTGCCAGCAGCCAAGGACAGGTCGGCACCGGGGAGCTGTTTTTT. Protein product: CASSQGQVGTGELFF. The variable domain in full, with the rest retrieved from reference TRBV7-9 and TRBJ2-2, is DTGVSQNPRHKITKRGQNVTFRCDPISEHNRLYWYRQTLGQGPEFLTYFQNEAQLEKSRLLSDRFSAERPKGSFSTLEIQRTEQGDSAMYLCASSQGQVGTGELFFGEGSRLTVL.

This chain uses TRBV7-2 with TRBJ1-2; weak D call: TRBD1 (6 bases). This CDR3 is 15 amino acids long. The germline V gene encodes CDR1 SGHTA and CDR2 FQGNSA. V shed 1 base and J shed 3 bases, with 12 bases lying between them. In DNA form, the CDR3 reads TGTGCCAGCAGCTTAGTCGGCCAGGGGTACTATGGCTACACCTTC. Protein sequence: CASSLVGQGYYGYTF.

On this clone itself: Germline is not matched at one junction end, which may reflect a read error. The chain carries TRBV6-1 and TRBJ2-7; TRBD1 matches 7 bases. Germline V gives CDR1 MNHNS, CDR2 SASEGT. The CDR3 consists of 13 residues. The CDR3 DNA reads as TGTGCCAGCATTGAACAGGGGTCCTACGAGCAGTACTTC. Translation: CASIEQGSYEQYF.

This chain joins TRBV7-3 and TRBJ2-1, with 9 bases lining up with TRBD2. The ends lost 5 bases at V and 1 base at J; junction bases unmatched: 9. The CDR3 spans 17 residues. Germline V gives CDR1 SGHTA, CDR2 FQGTGA. The CDR3 reads CASSPQGLAGSYNEQFF. DNA of the CDR3: TGTGCCAGCAGCCCCCAAGGGCTAGCGGGATCCTACAATGAGCAGTTCTTC.

The chain is built from TRBV7-9 and TRBJ1-2; 8 bases map to TRBD1. The germline V gene has CDR1 SEHNR and CDR2 FQNEAQ (reference sequence). This CDR3 contains 15 residues. The V segment lost 5 bases and the J segment 2 bases; nucleotides outside the gene matches: 7. CDR3 DNA sequence: TGTGCCAGCAGCCTGCGACAGGGGCAGAACTATGGCTACACCTTC. Its translation is CASSLRQGQNYGYTF.

This chain links TRBV24-1 with TRBJ2-2; D not certain. The germline V gene has CDR1 KGHDR and CDR2 SFDVKD. The V end was cut by 8 bases, the J end by 5 bases, with 11 bases between. CDR3 length: 13 residues. CDR3 sequence reads: CATNRDLTGELFF. The DNA of the CDR3 is TGTGCCACCAATAGAGATCTAACCGGGGAGCTGTTTTTT.

The genes are TRBV7-8 and TRBJ2-7; possibly TRBD1 for D (5 bases). Germline CDR1 is SGHVS and CDR2 is FQNEAQ. This CDR3 contains 13 residues. V was pared by 4 bases and J by 1 base, with 8 bases between. DNA of the CDR3: TGTGCCAGCAGCTCCAGGGTATCCTACGAGCAGTACTTC. Amino acid sequence: CASSSRVSYEQYF.

The V call is TRBV7-2, the J call TRBJ1-6; D perhaps matches TRBD1 (5 bases). This CDR3 spans 16 amino acids. Trimming pared 4 bases from V and 4 bases from J, leaving 14 bases between. CDR1 is SGHTA and CDR2 is FQGNSA in the germline V gene. This CDR3 reads CASSSQGLPYNSPLHF. The CDR3 bases are TGTGCCAGCAGCTCCCAGGGTCTCCCGTATAATTCACCCCTCCACTTT.

This chain connects TRBV30 to TRBJ1-4; the D is unclear. The germline V gene has CDR1 GTSNPN and CDR2 SVGIG (reference sequence). There are 15 residues in the CDR3. The ends were cut back, 0 bases at V and 8 bases at J, with 16 bases in the middle. The CDR3 spells CAWSVPPSPREKLFF. DNA for the CDR3: TGTGCCTGGAGTGTACCGCCCAGCCCTAGAGAAAAACTGTTTTTT.

V usage is TRBV7-6 and J usage is TRBJ2-4; the match to TRBD2 covers 9 bases. The CDR3 is 16 amino acids. Trimming took 5 bases from V and 1 from J; bases not matched to a gene: 6. Germline lookup yields CDR1 SGHVS and CDR2 FNYEAQ. Here the CDR3 reads CASSPIAGVAKNIQYF. In DNA form, the CDR3 reads TGTGCCAGCAGCCCGATAGCGGGGGTGGCCAAAAACATTCAGTACTTC.

The chain is built from TRBV5-1 and TRBJ1-1; no clear D gene. CDR1 is SGHRS and CDR2 is YFSETQ in the germline V gene. V was clipped by 4 bases and J by 0 bases, with 7 bases between them. The CDR3 extends over 13 amino acids. The CDR3 here is CASSLDVNTEAFF. In DNA, the CDR3 is TGCGCCAGCAGCCTAGATGTGAACACTGAAGCTTTCTTT.

The chain's CDR3 is CASREIKGTGTYNEQFF. CDR3 sequence (DNA): TGTGCCAGCAGAGAAATCAAAGGGACAGGGACATACAATGAGCAGTTCTTC. The genes are TRBV6-1 and TRBJ2-1, with TRBD1 identical over 9 bases. Per germline, CDR1 MNHNS and CDR2 SASEGT. The CDR3 consists of 17 residues. V was clipped by 6 bases and J by 4 bases; unmatched bases: 13.